This entry is about one TCR beta chain. The data originate from a study of cytomegalovirus exposure and HLA in healthy donors. The study ran its PCR with 60 Vbeta and 13 Jbeta primers. The protocol was immunoSEQ multiplex PCR, while the TCRdb copy is restricted to in-frame clones and leaves out a portion. This sample's table reports approximately 150,000 clones. The clonotype was recovered from a male donor in good health and CMV-seronegative. The source material was PBMCs.

CDR3 nucleotides: TGTGCCACCAAGTCGACGCGCCAGGGGGATAGTGAAAAACTGTTTTTT. Residues: CATKSTRQGDSEKLFF. This chain links TRBV19 with TRBJ1-4; 7 nucleotides match TRBD1. The CDR3 consists of 16 residues. Per germline, CDR1 LNHDA and CDR2 SQIVND (reference sequence). V lost 10 bases, J lost 7 bases, and 18 bases stayed unmatched.